Listed below are T cell receptor beta chains from one sample, sequenced in a study of cytomegalovirus exposure and HLA in healthy donors. Libraries were prepared by immunoSEQ multiplex PCR; TCRdb keeps only in-frame clonotypes and omits some of them. The repertoire holds approximately 180,000 clones, with 9.5% to 15% as singletons. Specimen: PBMCs. The receptor source for this set is a man aged 50 to 60 in good health and CMV-seropositive. Each CDR3 is given with its conserved first and last residue. The order of the fields is CDR3 DNA, CDR3 protein, D gene, clone size, J gene, V gene. D genes are given only for firm matches. Not all rows give a size; the values are once, few, many and, for expanded clones, a class.

TGTGCCAGCAGCGTAACAGCCGCGAACACCGGGGAGCTGTTTTTT CASSVTAANTGELFF - - TRBJ2-2 TRBV9
TGTGCCTGGAGTGGGGACAGGTTACAGTACTTC CAWSGDRLQYF TRBD1 - TRBJ2-5 TRBV30
TGCGCCAGCAGCCTAACGACGGGAGGTACTGATGGCTACACCTTC CASSLTTGGTDGYTF - - TRBJ1-2 TRBV5-1
TGTGCCAGTAGTATGGGTTGGAAGCGGGTTACTTCCTTTGCTGGCACAGATACGCAGTATTTT CASSMGWKRVTSFAGTDTQYF - few TRBJ2-3 TRBV19
TGTGCCAGCATCTCCGGGGGGGCCGGGGAGCTGTTTTTT CASISGGAGELFF TRBD2 - TRBJ2-2 TRBV6-1
TGTGCCAGCAGCGGAAGAGGGTTTAGCGGGGGGGCCGTCCCAGATACGCAGTATTTT CASSGRGFSGGAVPDTQYF TRBD2 - TRBJ2-3 TRBV11-2
TGTGCCAGCAGGCCCGGACAGGGGTCTTCACCCCTCCACTTT CASRPGQGSSPLHF TRBD1 few TRBJ1-6 TRBV6-1
TGTGCCAGCAGTAGACAGAGGACGGGCACAGATACGCAGTATTTT CASSRQRTGTDTQYF - few TRBJ2-3 TRBV2
TGTGCCTGGAGTGTCTCTGCCTCTGCGCTCGAGCAGTACTTC CAWSVSASALEQYF - - TRBJ2-7 TRBV30
TGTGCCAGCAGCGGGACTGGACAGGGGGGATCTAATGAAAAACTGTTTTTT CASSGTGQGGSNEKLFF TRBD1 few TRBJ1-4 TRBV28
TGCGCCAGCAGAGGACAGGGTGGCACCGGGGAGCTGTTTTTT CASRGQGGTGELFF TRBD1 few TRBJ2-2 TRBV5-1
TGTGCCAGCAGCCTTGGAGGGGCGCAGACAGATACGCAGTATTTT CASSLGGAQTDTQYF - - TRBJ2-3 TRBV7-9
TGCGCCAGCAGTCATTACAGGAACACTGAAGCTTTCTTT CASSHYRNTEAFF - few TRBJ1-1 TRBV23-1
TGCAGCGTTGACTCGAACACTGAAGCTTTCTTT CSVDSNTEAFF - few TRBJ1-1 TRBV29-1
TGCGCCAGCAGCTTGTGGAGGGGGACTAGCGGAGATACGCAGTATTTT CASSLWRGTSGDTQYF TRBD2 - TRBJ2-3 TRBV5-1
TGTGCCAGTATTAGCGAGGCTGGACGTGGTCAGCCCCAGCATTTT CASISEAGRGQPQHF - few TRBJ1-5 TRBV19
TGTGCCAGCAGCCTAACCCCTCTACTAGCGGCAGATGGGGAGCTGTTTTTT CASSLTPLLAADGELFF TRBD2 - TRBJ2-2 TRBV7-3
TGTGCCAGTAAGGGACAGGGTCATCAGCCCCAGCATTTT CASKGQGHQPQHF TRBD1 few TRBJ1-5 TRBV6-1
TGTGCCAGCAGCGTGACAGGGGTCCTGGGGTCTGGGGCCAACGTCCTGACTTTC CASSVTGVLGSGANVLTF TRBD1 few TRBJ2-6 TRBV9
TGTGCCAGCGGGGCCGGAGCCATGAACACTGAAGCTTTCTTT CASGAGAMNTEAFF - few TRBJ1-1 TRBV27
TGCAGCGCCTCAGGGATGGAGACCCAGTACTTC CSASGMETQYF - - TRBJ2-5 TRBV29-1
TGTGCCAGCAGCACCCGACTCGGCAATCAGCCCCAGCATTTT CASSTRLGNQPQHF - few TRBJ1-5 TRBV7-2
TGTGCCAGCAGTAACGGTGCGTTATCGCACACTGAAGCTTTCTTT CASSNGALSHTEAFF - - TRBJ1-1 TRBV6-1
TGTGCCAGCAGTGAAAGGTCGGGGATTGGCACTGAAGCTTTCTTT CASSERSGIGTEAFF - few TRBJ1-1 TRBV2
TGTGCCAGCAGGTCTCGGGGGAACACCGGGGAGCTGTTTTTT CASRSRGNTGELFF - - TRBJ2-2 TRBV6-5
TGTGCCAGCAGTGAACATGGGTCAGGAAACTATGGCTACACCTTC CASSEHGSGNYGYTF - few TRBJ1-2 TRBV6-1
TGTGCCAGCAGCTTAGGACTAGCGGCACAGAGGACGCAGTATTTT CASSLGLAAQRTQYF TRBD2 few TRBJ2-3 TRBV7-9
TGTGCCAGCAGCTCACAGGGGGGAAAACTGTTTTTT CASSSQGGKLFF TRBD1 - TRBJ1-4 TRBV7-9
TGTGCCAGCATCACTGCACAGGGAAGCTATGGCTACACCTTC CASITAQGSYGYTF - - TRBJ1-2 TRBV7-2
TGTGCCAGCAGCTTCGGTTTTGTAGAAGCCAACACTGAAGCTTTCTTT CASSFGFVEANTEAFF - - TRBJ1-1 TRBV7-9
TGCGCCAGCAGCTTGGTGGAGGGATCCGGAAACACCATATATTTT CASSLVEGSGNTIYF - few TRBJ1-3 TRBV5-1
TGTGCCAGCAGCGCCTACGGGACAGGGGGAATTGCGGGCCGGGAGCTGTTTTTT CASSAYGTGGIAGRELFF TRBD1 few TRBJ2-2 TRBV9